This T cell receptor (beta chain) was profiled in a study of T-cell reconstitution after alpha-beta-depleted transplantation in children. The CDR3 is 12 amino acids. V dropped 5 bases and J dropped 10 bases, with 12 bases sitting between them. Preparation of the TCRbeta library used unique molecular identifiers. TCRdb reprocessed the PCR reads with MiXCR, giving one entry per CDR3 protein. The repertoire holds about 610,000 distinct CDR3 sequences, with about 10% as singletons. This clonotype showed up just a few times. This TCR was sampled from a human donor who donated a stem cell graft to a child with acute myeloid leukemia. The chain links TRBV12-3 or TRBV12-4 to TRBJ1-5; D ambiguous. This sample comprised PBMCs from the stem cell graft donor, obtained from the stem cell graft. CDR3 amino acids: CASSEVPAPQHF. DNA for the CDR3: TGTGCCAGCAGTGAGGTCCCGGCTCCCCAGCATTTT.